Listed here is a single TCR beta chain. One junction end disagrees with the germline gene, perhaps due to a read error. This sample is part of a study of blood T cell repertoires in COVID-19. At the level of the study: PBMCs, B-cell-depleted T cells, or T cells were the source of the cDNA or gDNA that made up the material.

This CDR3 contains 15 residues. Germline assignment: CDR1 SNHLY and CDR2 FYNNEI. This table comes from immunoSEQ multiplex PCR, and its TCRdb copy is limited to in-frame clones, with some not included. Here the sample spans tens of thousands of clones, about 86% being singletons. The genes are TRBV2 and TRBJ2-3, with 8 nucleotides matching TRBD1. Input material: peripheral blood. This TCR was recovered from a man aged 45-60 years with acute or convalescent COVID-19. DNA of the CDR3: TGTGCCAGCAGCGAAGCGCCGGGACAGGTAGATACGCAGTATTTT. It is translated as CASSEAPGQVDTQYF. Full variable domain (remainder filled in from reference TRBV2 and TRBJ2-3): EPEVTQTPSHQVTQMGQEVILRCVPISNHLYFYWYRQILGQKVEFLVSFYNNEISEKSEIFDDQFSVERPDGSNFTLKIRSTKLEDSAMYFCASSEAPGQVDTQYFGPGTRLTVL.